The clone carrying this T cell receptor (beta chain) was seen only once. Study members were between roughly 18 and 89 years old and lived in 24 US regions. The sample belongs to a study of blood T cell repertoires in COVID-19. About the study: Sites in the United States, Italy and Spain provided acute and convalescent COVID-19 samples. In each case, the material was cDNA or gDNA derived from T cells, B-cell-depleted T cells, or PBMCs.

The repertoire was sequenced with immunoSEQ multiplex PCR; TCRdb's copy has only in-frame clones and lacks some. Of fewer than 200,000 clones in the sample, 81% were seen once. J was trimmed by 6 bases and V by 8 bases; bases with no gene match: 8. The germline CDR1 and CDR2 sequences are SNHLY and FYNNEI. The CDR3 totals 13 residues. This TCR came from a woman in her forties with acute COVID-19. The sequencing input was PBMCs or T cells enriched from blood (not recorded which). The chain couples TRBV2 to TRBJ2-7, with 9 bases fitting TRBD1. CDR3 in amino acids: CASVETGGGEQYF. DNA of the CDR3: TGTGCCAGCGTAGAGACAGGGGGAGGCGAGCAGTACTTC. Filled out from reference TRBV2 and TRBJ2-7, the complete variable domain reads EPEVTQTPSHQVTQMGQEVILRCVPISNHLYFYWYRQILGQKVEFLVSFYNNEISEKSEIFDDQFSVERPDGSNFTLKIRSTKLEDSAMYFCASVETGGGEQYFGPGTRLTVT.